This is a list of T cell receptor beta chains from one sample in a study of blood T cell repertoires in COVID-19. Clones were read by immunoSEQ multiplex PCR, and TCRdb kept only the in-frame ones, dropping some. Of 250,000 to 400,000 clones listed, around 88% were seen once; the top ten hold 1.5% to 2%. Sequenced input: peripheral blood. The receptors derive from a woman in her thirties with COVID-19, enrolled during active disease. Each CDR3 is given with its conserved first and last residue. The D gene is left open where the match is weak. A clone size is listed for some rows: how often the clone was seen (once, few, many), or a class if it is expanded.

cdr3_aa: CASSLEGRGDYGYTF
cdr3_nt: TGCGCCAGCAGCTTGGAAGGCCGGGGAGACTATGGCTACACCTTC
j_call: TRBJ1-2
clone_size: once
d_call: -
v_call: TRBV5-1

cdr3_aa: CASSLEPAAGSAFF
cdr3_nt: TGTGCCAGCAGCTTGGAACCGGCCGCGGGCTCGGCTTTCTTT
j_call: TRBJ1-1
clone_size: -
d_call: -
v_call: TRBV11-2

cdr3_aa: CASSFGGNTEAFF
cdr3_nt: TGTGCCAGCAGCTTCGGGGGGAACACTGAAGCTTTCTTT
j_call: TRBJ1-1
clone_size: -
d_call: -
v_call: TRBV5-4

cdr3_aa: CASSWRTASTDTQYF
cdr3_nt: TGTGCCAGCAGTTGGAGGACCGCAAGCACAGATACGCAGTATTTT
j_call: TRBJ2-3
clone_size: once
d_call: -
v_call: TRBV6-2/TRBV6-3

cdr3_aa: CASSAGGDNQPQHF
cdr3_nt: TGTGCCAGCAGCGCCGGCGGTGACAATCAGCCCCAGCATTTT
j_call: TRBJ1-5
clone_size: -
d_call: -
v_call: TRBV9

cdr3_aa: CAWKGQGGSGELFF
cdr3_nt: TGTGCCTGGAAAGGACAGGGTGGATCCGGGGAGCTGTTTTTT
j_call: TRBJ2-2
clone_size: -
d_call: TRBD1
v_call: TRBV30

cdr3_aa: CASSLGTGGSSYEQYF
cdr3_nt: TGTGCCAGCAGCTTAGGCACAGGGGGAAGCTCCTACGAGCAGTACTTC
j_call: TRBJ2-7
clone_size: -
d_call: TRBD1
v_call: TRBV11-2

cdr3_aa: CASSPRDRDDTEAFF
cdr3_nt: TGTGCCAGCAGCCCCCGGGACAGGGACGACACTGAAGCTTTCTTT
j_call: TRBJ1-1
clone_size: -
d_call: TRBD1
v_call: TRBV5-4

cdr3_aa: CASSSQRVQETQYF
cdr3_nt: TGCGCCAGCAGCTCTCAGCGGGTCCAAGAGACCCAGTACTTC
j_call: TRBJ2-5
clone_size: few
d_call: -
v_call: TRBV5-1

cdr3_aa: CASITGQFSTDTQYF
cdr3_nt: TGTGCCAGCATTACGGGACAGTTCAGCACAGATACGCAGTATTTT
j_call: TRBJ2-3
clone_size: once
d_call: TRBD1
v_call: TRBV28

cdr3_aa: CASSLVRGSYGYTF
cdr3_nt: TGCGCCAGCAGCTTGGTTCGGGGTTCCTATGGCTACACCTTC
j_call: TRBJ1-2
clone_size: -
d_call: -
v_call: TRBV5-1

cdr3_aa: CASSTRTGAHNEQFF
cdr3_nt: TGTGCCAGCAGTACCAGGACAGGGGCGCACAATGAGCAGTTCTTC
j_call: TRBJ2-1
clone_size: -
d_call: TRBD1
v_call: TRBV6-5

cdr3_aa: CASSHRQGAAGNTIYF
cdr3_nt: TGTGCCAGCAGCCATAGACAGGGGGCAGCGGGAAACACCATATATTTT
j_call: TRBJ1-3
clone_size: -
d_call: TRBD1
v_call: TRBV4-2

cdr3_aa: CASQTGAETQYF
cdr3_nt: TGTGCCAGCCAGACAGGGGCTGAGACCCAGTACTTC
j_call: TRBJ2-5
clone_size: -
d_call: TRBD1
v_call: TRBV6-5

cdr3_aa: CASSQEVADSNQPQHF
cdr3_nt: TGTGCCAGCAGCCAAGAGGTCGCGGATAGCAATCAGCCCCAGCATTTT
j_call: TRBJ1-5
clone_size: -
d_call: -
v_call: TRBV4-2

cdr3_aa: CASSFILVQGSEAFF
cdr3_nt: TGTGCCAGCAGTTTCATACTCGTACAGGGCAGTGAAGCTTTCTTT
j_call: TRBJ1-1
clone_size: once
d_call: -
v_call: TRBV6-2/TRBV6-3

cdr3_aa: CASSRTAGRSSYNSPLHF
cdr3_nt: TGTGCCAGCAGCAGAACGGCGGGACGGAGCTCCTATAATTCACCCCTCCACTTT
j_call: TRBJ1-6
clone_size: -
d_call: -
v_call: TRBV7-6

cdr3_aa: CSVELGQGGKAFF
cdr3_nt: TGCAGCGTTGAGCTAGGACAGGGGGGAAAAGCTTTCTTT
j_call: TRBJ1-1
clone_size: once
d_call: TRBD1
v_call: TRBV29-1

cdr3_aa: CSVRPPGGPNEQFF
cdr3_nt: TGCAGCGTCCGTCCGCCGGGGGGGCCAAATGAGCAGTTCTTC
j_call: TRBJ2-1
clone_size: -
d_call: TRBD2
v_call: TRBV29-1

cdr3_aa: CASSFGRGHTGELFF
cdr3_nt: TGTGCTAGCAGCTTCGGGAGGGGCCACACCGGGGAGCTGTTTTTT
j_call: TRBJ2-2
clone_size: few
d_call: TRBD2
v_call: TRBV7-7

cdr3_aa: CASSFRGANYNEQFF
cdr3_nt: TGTGCCAGCAGTTTTCGGGGGGCCAACTACAATGAGCAGTTCTTC
j_call: TRBJ2-1
clone_size: -
d_call: -
v_call: TRBV28

cdr3_aa: CASSFFILGATGSPLHF
cdr3_nt: TGTGCCAGCAGTTTTTTTATCCTTGGGGCTACGGGTTCACCCCTCCACTTT
j_call: TRBJ1-6
clone_size: -
d_call: -
v_call: TRBV28

cdr3_aa: CASSQEGRFQGTQYF
cdr3_nt: TGTGCCAGCAGCCAAGAGGGGCGATTTCAAGGGACCCAGTACTTC
j_call: TRBJ2-5
clone_size: -
d_call: -
v_call: TRBV3-1/TRBV3-2

cdr3_aa: CASSLTGRRPSPSPLHF
cdr3_nt: TGTGCCAGCAGTCTGACAGGGAGGAGGCCCTCCCCTTCACCCCTCCACTTT
j_call: TRBJ1-6
clone_size: -
d_call: TRBD1
v_call: TRBV27

cdr3_aa: CASLRDRGPNEQFF
cdr3_nt: TGTGCCAGCCTCCGGGACAGGGGGCCCAATGAGCAGTTCTTC
j_call: TRBJ2-1
clone_size: -
d_call: TRBD1
v_call: TRBV28

cdr3_aa: CASLGGTSGEDTQYF
cdr3_nt: TGTGCCAGTCTTGGAGGGACTAGCGGGGAGGATACGCAGTATTTT
j_call: TRBJ2-3
clone_size: -
d_call: TRBD2
v_call: TRBV19

cdr3_aa: CSVAGTGVAGGYTF
cdr3_nt: TGCAGCGTGGCCGGGACAGGGGTCGCCGGGGGCTACACCTTC
j_call: TRBJ1-2
clone_size: -
d_call: TRBD1
v_call: TRBV29-1

cdr3_aa: CASSLGSVNTEAFF
cdr3_nt: TGTGCCAGCAGCTTAGGGTCGGTGAACACTGAAGCTTTCTTT
j_call: TRBJ1-1
clone_size: -
d_call: -
v_call: TRBV7-9

cdr3_aa: CASSFRDDSLYGYTF
cdr3_nt: TGTGCCAGCAGCTTTAGAGACGACAGTCTCTATGGCTACACCTTC
j_call: TRBJ1-2
clone_size: -
d_call: -
v_call: TRBV7-8

cdr3_aa: CASSYTGTAF
cdr3_nt: TGTGCCAGCAGTTATACCGGGACAGCATTT
j_call: TRBJ1-1
clone_size: -
d_call: TRBD1
v_call: TRBV6-5

cdr3_aa: CASSDTGDRNEQFF
cdr3_nt: TGTGCCAGCAGTGATACCGGGGACAGGAATGAGCAGTTCTTC
j_call: TRBJ2-1
clone_size: few
d_call: TRBD1
v_call: TRBV6-4

cdr3_aa: CASSQLQGEAFF
cdr3_nt: TGTGCCAGCAGCCAGCTACAGGGGGAAGCTTTCTTT
j_call: TRBJ1-1
clone_size: -
d_call: TRBD1
v_call: TRBV3-1/TRBV3-2

cdr3_aa: CASSTDGLTEAFF
cdr3_nt: TGTGCCAGCTCAACGGACGGACTCACTGAAGCTTTCTTT
j_call: TRBJ1-1
clone_size: -
d_call: -
v_call: TRBV18

cdr3_aa: CASSLEMNEQFF
cdr3_nt: TGTGCCAGCAGTTTAGAGATGAATGAGCAGTTCTTC
j_call: TRBJ2-1
clone_size: once
d_call: -
v_call: TRBV28

cdr3_aa: CASSFRRTDSNQPQHF
cdr3_nt: TGTGCCAGCAGTTTTAGACGGACAGATAGCAATCAGCCCCAGCATTTT
j_call: TRBJ1-5
clone_size: -
d_call: -
v_call: TRBV2

cdr3_aa: CASSPRQDGYTF
cdr3_nt: TGTGCCAGCTCTCCCCGACAGGATGGCTACACCTTC
j_call: TRBJ1-2
clone_size: -
d_call: -
v_call: TRBV18

cdr3_aa: CASSHDGQINSPLHF
cdr3_nt: TGTGCCAGCAGCCATGATGGACAGATAAATTCACCCCTCCACTTT
j_call: TRBJ1-6
clone_size: -
d_call: -
v_call: TRBV14

cdr3_aa: CASSLGDRGLDYGYTF
cdr3_nt: TGTGCCAGCAGCTTAGGGGACAGGGGGCTCGACTATGGCTACACCTTC
j_call: TRBJ1-2
clone_size: few
d_call: TRBD1
v_call: TRBV7-8

cdr3_aa: CASSQDGGGSYEQYF
cdr3_nt: TGCGCCAGCAGCCAAGATGGCGGGGGCTCCTACGAGCAGTACTTC
j_call: TRBJ2-7
clone_size: -
d_call: TRBD2
v_call: TRBV4-1

cdr3_aa: CASSQTENTGELFF
cdr3_nt: TGTGCCAGCAGCCAAACAGAGAACACCGGGGAGCTGTTTTTT
j_call: TRBJ2-2
clone_size: -
d_call: -
v_call: TRBV7-9

cdr3_aa: CSASEGRNYGYTF
cdr3_nt: TGCAGTGCTAGTGAGGGGCGTAACTATGGCTACACCTTC
j_call: TRBJ1-2
clone_size: -
d_call: -
v_call: TRBV20-1

cdr3_aa: CASSLAASGGAVGETQYF
cdr3_nt: TGTGCCAGCAGCTTAGCGGCTAGCGGGGGGGCCGTGGGAGAGACCCAGTACTTC
j_call: TRBJ2-5
clone_size: -
d_call: TRBD2
v_call: TRBV11-3

cdr3_aa: CASSQLTTGLAGGKGELFF
cdr3_nt: TGTGCCAGTAGTCAACTAACCACGGGGCTAGCGGGGGGGAAAGGGGAGCTGTTTTTT
j_call: TRBJ2-2
clone_size: -
d_call: TRBD2
v_call: TRBV19

cdr3_aa: CASSLGGGRDNSPLHF
cdr3_nt: TGCGCCAGCAGCCTCGGCGGGGGGCGAGATAATTCACCCCTCCACTTT
j_call: TRBJ1-6
clone_size: few
d_call: -
v_call: TRBV4-1

cdr3_aa: CASSQDRTSRGIAQETQYF
cdr3_nt: TGCGCCAGCAGCCAAGATCGGACTAGCCGCGGAATCGCGCAAGAGACCCAGTACTTC
j_call: TRBJ2-5
clone_size: -
d_call: TRBD2
v_call: TRBV4-1

cdr3_aa: CASSSAGGLGNEQFF
cdr3_nt: TGTGCCAGCAGCTCCGCGGGGGGCCTCGGCAATGAGCAGTTCTTC
j_call: TRBJ2-1
clone_size: -
d_call: TRBD2
v_call: TRBV7-3

cdr3_aa: CSSSSGGGTDTQYF
cdr3_nt: TGCAGCTCTTCTAGCGGGGGAGGCACAGATACGCAGTATTTT
j_call: TRBJ2-3
clone_size: -
d_call: TRBD2
v_call: TRBV29-1

cdr3_aa: CAWSSGMPDTQYF
cdr3_nt: TGTGCCTGGAGTTCAGGAATGCCAGATACGCAGTATTTT
j_call: TRBJ2-3
clone_size: -
d_call: -
v_call: TRBV30

cdr3_aa: CASSLVRTGDGYTF
cdr3_nt: TGTGCCAGCAGCTTAGTCCGGACAGGGGACGGCTACACCTTC
j_call: TRBJ1-2
clone_size: -
d_call: TRBD1
v_call: TRBV11-3

cdr3_aa: CASSRSLDSYGYTF
cdr3_nt: TGTGCCAGCAGCCGCTCCTTGGACAGCTATGGCTACACCTTC
j_call: TRBJ1-2
clone_size: -
d_call: -
v_call: TRBV5-6

cdr3_aa: CASSLTPSGANTGELFF
cdr3_nt: TGTGCCAGCAGCTTAACCCCTAGCGGGGCGAACACCGGGGAGCTGTTTTTT
j_call: TRBJ2-2
clone_size: -
d_call: TRBD2
v_call: TRBV7-3

cdr3_aa: CASSQSTDTQYF
cdr3_nt: TGTGCCAGCAGCCAATCCACAGATACGCAGTATTTT
j_call: TRBJ2-3
clone_size: -
d_call: -
v_call: TRBV2